This entry describes one T cell receptor (beta chain). Here immunoSEQ multiplex PCR was the method, and the copy in TCRdb shows in-frame clones only, minus some. The sample includes 98,000 or so clones, nearly 90% seen only once; the top ten take roughly 1.6%. The sample comes from a study of PD-L1 blockade in urothelial cancer. Germline trimming cut 0 bases from V and 3 bases from J; bases unmatched to any gene: 11. From germline, CDR1 is LGHNA and CDR2 YSLEER. The CDR3 is 18 residues long. Sample time point: pretreatment peripheral blood. This clonotype originated in a man in his 60s with urothelial cancer. The chain is built from TRBV4-3 and TRBJ2-3; 8 bases align to TRBD2. The input for sequencing was PBMCs, taken around atezolizumab (anti-PD-L1) treatment. CDR3 region: CASSQDFLAGAWTDTQYF. CDR3 nucleotide sequence: TGCGCCAGCAGCCAAGATTTTCTAGCGGGCGCGTGGACAGATACGCAGTATTTT.